This T cell receptor beta chain comes out of a study of shared clonotypes between healthy human individuals. Study conclusions and caveats: Sampling covered nothing but blood. Tissue TCR repertoires likely differ from those found in blood.

Execution of the assay was at deep level. Using immunoSEQ multiplex PCR, the repertoire was profiled, and TCRdb retains in-frame clones only, with some absent. This sample has fewer than 130,000 clones, with 67% found just once. About this clone itself: The antigen is not known.

The V end was cut by 1 base, the J end by 0 bases, with 6 bases between. The V gene's germline CDR1 is SEHNR and CDR2 FQNEAQ (reference sequence). The length of the CDR3 is 14 residues. The sequence was obtained from a woman aged 25 to 39 in good health. The chain carries TRBV7-9 and TRBJ2-5; D is ambiguous. Sequencing used memory CD8+ T cells sorted from blood. Subset described: CD45RO+ cells pooled with CCR7-negative TemRA cells. The CDR3 DNA reads as TGTGCCAGCAGCTTAGGCCGCGACCAAGAGACCCAGTACTTC. Translation gives CASSLGRDQETQYF.